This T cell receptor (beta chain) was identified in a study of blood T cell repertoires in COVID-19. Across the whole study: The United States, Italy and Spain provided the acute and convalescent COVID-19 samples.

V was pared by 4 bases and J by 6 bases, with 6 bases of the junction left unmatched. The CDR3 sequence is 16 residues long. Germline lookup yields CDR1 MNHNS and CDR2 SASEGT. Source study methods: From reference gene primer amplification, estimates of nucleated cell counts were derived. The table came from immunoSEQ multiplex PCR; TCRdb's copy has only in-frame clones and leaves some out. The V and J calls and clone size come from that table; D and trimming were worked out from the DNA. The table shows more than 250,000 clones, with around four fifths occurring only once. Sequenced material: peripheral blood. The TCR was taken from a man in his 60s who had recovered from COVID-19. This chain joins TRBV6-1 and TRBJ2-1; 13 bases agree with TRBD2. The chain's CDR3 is CASSGTSGRSFNEQFF. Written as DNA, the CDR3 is TGTGCCAGCAGTGGGACTAGCGGGAGATCTTTCAATGAGCAGTTCTTC.